This is a list of T cell receptor beta chains from one sample in a study of blood T cell repertoires in COVID-19. Clones were read by immunoSEQ multiplex PCR, and TCRdb kept only the in-frame ones, dropping some. The profile covers roughly 84,000 clones, with 75% to 85% appearing a single time and about 12% taken by the ten largest. The sample was peripheral blood. Receptors were obtained from a woman aged 40 to 49 with active or convalescent COVID-19. The CDR3 runs from the conserved cysteine through the conserved F or W. The D gene is left open where the match is weak. Clone size is shown for a subset of rows, as once, few, many or a class of expanded clone.

D	V	size	J	DNA	CDR3
-	TRBV6-2/TRBV6-3	-	TRBJ1-2	TGTGCCAGCAGTTCCAACCGCAGGGGCCGGTATGGCTACACCTTC	CASSSNRRGRYGYTF
-	TRBV12-3/TRBV12-4	-	TRBJ2-7	TGTGCCAGCAGTCATAGAATCCACGAGCAGTACTTC	CASSHRIHEQYF
TRBD1	TRBV5-1	-	TRBJ1-4	TGCGCCAGCAGCTTGGCCGGCAGGGGGGCTAATGAAAAACTGTTTTTT	CASSLAGRGANEKLFF
TRBD1	TRBV18	-	TRBJ2-1	TGTGCCAGCTCACTCGCCGGGACAGGGGTTACGACTGAGCAGTTCTTC	CASSLAGTGVTTEQFF
TRBD2	TRBV15	once	TRBJ2-4	TGTGCCACCAGCAGAGATCATTTGGGGGAGGGGAACATTCAGTACTTC	CATSRDHLGEGNIQYF
-	TRBV18	-	TRBJ2-7	TGTGCCAGCTCACCTCAGGACACTAAGGCCTACGAGCAGTACTTC	CASSPQDTKAYEQYF
-	TRBV4-3	-	TRBJ1-1	TGCGCCAGCAGCCATTGGCAGGGTAACACTGAAGCTTTCTTT	CASSHWQGNTEAFF
TRBD1	TRBV4-3	-	TRBJ1-5	TGCGCCAGCAGCCAAGGACAGGGCCTCAATCAGCCCCAGCATTTT	CASSQGQGLNQPQHF
TRBD1	TRBV19	few	TRBJ2-7	TGTGCCAGTAGTCTGGGACAGCGCTCCTACGAGCAGTACTTC	CASSLGQRSYEQYF
TRBD1	TRBV28	-	TRBJ1-1	TGTGCCAGCAGTTTTGGAAACAGGGGGCGGGGAGCTTTCTTT	CASSFGNRGRGAFF
-	TRBV7-9	-	TRBJ2-7	TGTGCCAGCTCTCCTCCGGGTTTCTCCTACGAGCAGTACTTC	CASSPPGFSYEQYF
-	TRBV11-2	-	TRBJ2-6	TGTGCCGGGGCGTACCTCTCTGGGGCCAACGTCCTGACTTTC	CAGAYLSGANVLTF
TRBD2	TRBV28	-	TRBJ2-5	TGTGCCTGCAGTTTACCCCGGGGGGGACAAGAGACCCAGTACTTC	CACSLPRGGQETQYF
-	TRBV9	few	TRBJ2-2	TGTGCCAGCAGCGCCAGCGGAGGGGGCCGAAACACCGGGGAGCTGTTTTTT	CASSASGGGRNTGELFF
TRBD1	TRBV4-1	-	TRBJ1-2	TGCGCCAGCAGCCAAGTAGACAGGGTAGGAGGGGGCTACACCTTC	CASSQVDRVGGGYTF
TRBD1	TRBV10-3	-	TRBJ2-6	TGTGCCATCAGCCCCGGGACAGCGAGCTCTGGGGCCAACGTCCTGACTTTC	CAISPGTASSGANVLTF
-	TRBV5-1	-	TRBJ2-3	TGCGCCAGCAGGACTATTAGCACAGATACGCAGTATTTT	CASRTISTDTQYF
TRBD2	TRBV5-6	few	TRBJ2-1	TGTGCCAGCAGCTTGGTTCAAGGACTAGCGGGAGGAAAGCAGTTCTTC	CASSLVQGLAGGKQFF
TRBD1	TRBV28	-	TRBJ2-7	TGTGCCAGCAGAAGACAGGGGACCGACGAGCAGTACTTC	CASRRQGTDEQYF
TRBD2	TRBV4-3	-	TRBJ2-2	TGCGCCAGCAGCCAAGAAGCGGGACCCACCGGGGAGCTGTTTTTT	CASSQEAGPTGELFF
TRBD2	TRBV10-3	once	TRBJ2-7	TGTGCCATCAAAGTTGCAGGGAGGGGAGACGAGCAGTACTTC	CAIKVAGRGDEQYF
-	TRBV7-9	-	TRBJ2-1	TGTGCCAGCAGCACCCGCGGGGCACGGGACAGCCTCACGTCCTACAATGAGCAGTTCTTC	CASSTRGARDSLTSYNEQFF
-	TRBV11-1	few	TRBJ1-2	TGTGCCAGCAGCTTAGGGGGACTCTATGGCTACACCTTC	CASSLGGLYGYTF
-	TRBV7-3	-	TRBJ1-1	TGTGCCAGCAGCTTAACCGCAGGGAACACTGAAGCTTTCTTT	CASSLTAGNTEAFF
-	TRBV5-1	-	TRBJ1-2	TGCGCCAGCAGCTTGGAGGGCGGGCGGAGTGGCTACACCTTC	CASSLEGGRSGYTF
-	TRBV5-1	-	TRBJ1-1	TGCGCCAGCAGCTTTCAGGGCCCCCTTAAAACTGAAGCTTTCTTT	CASSFQGPLKTEAFF
-	TRBV7-9	-	TRBJ1-1	TGTGCCAGCAACACAGGACGGAGTGAAGCTTTCTTT	CASNTGRSEAFF
TRBD2	TRBV20-1	-	TRBJ2-2	TGCAGTGCTAGTGGGACTAGCGGGTACACCGGGGAGCTGTTTTTT	CSASGTSGYTGELFF
TRBD1	TRBV4-2	-	TRBJ1-1	TGTGCCAGCAGCCAAGCTCGGACAGGGAACACTGAAGCTTTCTTT	CASSQARTGNTEAFF
-	TRBV12-3/TRBV12-4	-	TRBJ1-1	TGTGCCACTACGGACACTCCGAACACTGAAGCTTTCTTT	CATTDTPNTEAFF
TRBD1	TRBV27	few	TRBJ2-7	TGTGCCAGCAGTTTATTACTGGGACAGGGGGCTGGCGAGCAGTACTTC	CASSLLLGQGAGEQYF
TRBD1	TRBV11-2	-	TRBJ1-4	TGTGCCAGCAGCTTAGACAGGGGGAGGCATGAAAAACTGTTTTTT	CASSLDRGRHEKLFF
TRBD1	TRBV28	-	TRBJ1-4	TGTGCCAGCAGTCCAGGGGGCTCGGCTAATGAAAAACTGTTTTTT	CASSPGGSANEKLFF
-	TRBV2	few	TRBJ2-7	TGTGCCAGCAGTGTGGATCGGGGTGCCCACGAGCAGTACTTC	CASSVDRGAHEQYF
-	TRBV18	once	TRBJ2-1	TGTGCCAGCTCACCACCCCGACTATTCATGAGTTACAATGAGCAGTTCTTC	CASSPPRLFMSYNEQFF
-	TRBV10-3	-	TRBJ1-1	TGTGCCATCAGTGGGGGGGGTAACACTGAAGCTTTCTTT	CAISGGGNTEAFF
TRBD1	TRBV12-5	-	TRBJ2-5	TGTGCTAGTGGTCTCGGGACAGGGAACTCAGAGACCCAGTACTTC	CASGLGTGNSETQYF
TRBD2	TRBV7-2	-	TRBJ2-7	TGTGCCAGCAGCCTACTAGCGGGCAATTCCTACGAGCAGTACTTC	CASSLLAGNSYEQYF
TRBD1	TRBV18	-	TRBJ1-5	TGTGCCAGCTCACCTCGACAGGGGGGGGATCAGCCCCAGCATTTT	CASSPRQGGDQPQHF
TRBD2	TRBV24-1	-	TRBJ2-1	TGTGCCACCAGTGATATGGGTAGCGGGAGGGTAAGCTCCTACAATGAGCAGTTCTTC	CATSDMGSGRVSSYNEQFF
TRBD1	TRBV5-4	-	TRBJ1-1	TGTGCCAGCAGCGTCACACAGGGGATGAACACTGAAGCTTTCTTT	CASSVTQGMNTEAFF